This record concerns one TCR beta chain sequence. The CDR3 consists of 15 residues. Trimming took 5 bases from V and 7 from J; bases not matched to a gene: 11. The V gene's germline CDR1 is SEHNR and CDR2 FQNEAQ (reference sequence). The data originate from a study of identifying expanded T cells in peripheral blood. Collection occurred without any documented infections or immune events in donors. Clones were sequenced by immunoSEQ multiplex PCR, and TCRdb holds only the in-frame ones, with some missing. The profile shows around 60,000 clones, over 75% of them singletons. Sequenced material: blood. The clonotype comes from a person aged 18 to 75 in good health. V is TRBV7-9 and J is TRBJ2-7; 10 bases agree with TRBD2. CDR3 sequence (DNA): TGTGCCAGCAGCCCCGAAGGACTAGCGGCCTTTGAGCAGTACTTC. Its protein is CASSPEGLAAFEQYF.